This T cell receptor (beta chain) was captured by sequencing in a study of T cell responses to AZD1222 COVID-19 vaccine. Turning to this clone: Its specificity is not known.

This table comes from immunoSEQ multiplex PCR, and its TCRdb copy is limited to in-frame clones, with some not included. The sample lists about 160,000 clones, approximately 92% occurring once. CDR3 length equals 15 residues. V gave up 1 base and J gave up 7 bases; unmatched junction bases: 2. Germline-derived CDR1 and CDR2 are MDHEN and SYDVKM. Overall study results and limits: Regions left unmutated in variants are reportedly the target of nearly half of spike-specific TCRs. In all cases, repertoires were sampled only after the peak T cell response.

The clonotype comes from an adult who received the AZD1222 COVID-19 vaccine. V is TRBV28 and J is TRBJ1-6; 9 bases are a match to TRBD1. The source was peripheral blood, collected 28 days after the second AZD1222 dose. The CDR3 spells CASSLSGQGNSPLHF. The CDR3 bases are TGTGCCAGCAGTTTATCTGGACAGGGGAATTCACCCCTCCACTTT.